Below are 4 T cell receptor beta chains sequenced from a single sample in a study of CD8 T cells in Susac syndrome. Random hexamers were used to reverse transcribe 0.5 to 1 ug of RNA. TCRdb analysed the immunoSEQ multiplex PCR reads with MiXCR anew, one entry per CDR3 protein. The sample lists hundreds of thousands of distinct CDR3 sequences; approximately 89% were seen once. Sequencing was done on a sample of CD8+ T cells from PBMCs. The source of these receptors is a human donor with multiple sclerosis.

This chain uses TRBV3-1 with TRBJ2-3; TRBD2 matches at 10 bases. In germline, CDR1 is LGHDT, CDR2 YNNKEL (reference sequence). Trimming removed 1 base from V and 2 bases from J; junction bases left unmatched: 9. The CDR3 sequence is 18 residues long. The CDR3 here is CASSQGPSGGLFTDTQYF. The CDR3, as DNA: TGTGCCAGCAGCCAAGGTCCTAGCGGGGGACTCTTCACAGATACGCAGTATTTT.

This chain connects TRBV3-1 to TRBJ2-7; D could derive from TRBD1 or TRBD2 (5 bases each). The germline V gene encodes CDR1 LGHDT and CDR2 YNNKEL (reference sequence). Trimming took off 1 base at V and 0 bases at J, with 10 bases between the two ends. The CDR3 is 15 residues long. The CDR3 here is CASSQVGGNSYEQYF. The CDR3 DNA follows: TGTGCCAGCAGCCAAGTTGGGGGAAACTCCTACGAGCAGTACTTC.

This rearrangement joins TRBV4-1 to TRBJ2-5, with 10 bases identical to TRBD1. With 3 bases clipped from V and 2 bases from J, the junction kept 12 bases outside the gene matches. Germline-derived CDR1 and CDR2 are MGHRA and YSYEKL. This CDR3 is built from 18 residues. The CDR3 DNA reads TGCGCCAGCAGCCACTCGGCAACCGGGACAGGGGAACAAGAGACCCAGTACTTC. Encoded protein: CASSHSATGTGEQETQYF.

CDR3 protein: CASSYTGPTGGYTF. For the CDR3, the DNA is TGTGCCAGCAGTTACACAGGACCCACGGGTGGCTACACCTTC. The chain couples TRBV12-3 or TRBV12-4 to TRBJ1-2, with a possible D match to TRBD1 (5 bases). This CDR3 has 14 amino acids. The ends were cut back, 4 bases at V and 7 bases at J, with 16 bases in the middle.